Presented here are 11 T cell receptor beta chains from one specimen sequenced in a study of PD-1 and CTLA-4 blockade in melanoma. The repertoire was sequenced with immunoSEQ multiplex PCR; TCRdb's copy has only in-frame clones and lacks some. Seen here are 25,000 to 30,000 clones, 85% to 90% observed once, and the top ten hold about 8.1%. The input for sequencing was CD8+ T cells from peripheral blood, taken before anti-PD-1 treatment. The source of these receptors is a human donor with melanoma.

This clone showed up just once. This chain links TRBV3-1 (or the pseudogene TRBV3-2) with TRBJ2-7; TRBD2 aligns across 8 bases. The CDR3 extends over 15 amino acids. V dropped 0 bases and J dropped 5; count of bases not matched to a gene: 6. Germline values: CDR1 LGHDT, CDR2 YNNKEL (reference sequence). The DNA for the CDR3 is TGTGCCAGCAGCCAAGATTCCAGCGGGAGCCACGAGCAGTACTTC. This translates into CASSQDSSGSHEQYF.

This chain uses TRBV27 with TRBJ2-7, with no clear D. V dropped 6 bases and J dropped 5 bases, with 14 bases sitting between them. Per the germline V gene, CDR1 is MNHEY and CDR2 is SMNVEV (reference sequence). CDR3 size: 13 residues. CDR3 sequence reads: CASRDLMVHEQYF. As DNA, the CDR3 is TGTGCCAGCAGGGACCTCATGGTCCACGAGCAGTACTTC.

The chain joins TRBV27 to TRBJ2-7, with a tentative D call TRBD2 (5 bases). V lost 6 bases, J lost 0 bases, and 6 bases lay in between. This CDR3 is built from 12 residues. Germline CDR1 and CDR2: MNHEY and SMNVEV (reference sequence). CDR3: CASRDFSYEQYF. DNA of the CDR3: TGTGCCAGCAGGGACTTCTCCTACGAGCAGTACTTC.

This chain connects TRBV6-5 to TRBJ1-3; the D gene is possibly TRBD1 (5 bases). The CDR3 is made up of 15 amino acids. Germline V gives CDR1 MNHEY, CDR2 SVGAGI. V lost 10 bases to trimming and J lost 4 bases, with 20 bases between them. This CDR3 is CATGDVEEWGNTIYF. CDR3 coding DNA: TGTGCCACCGGGGACGTAGAAGAATGGGGAAACACCATATATTTT.

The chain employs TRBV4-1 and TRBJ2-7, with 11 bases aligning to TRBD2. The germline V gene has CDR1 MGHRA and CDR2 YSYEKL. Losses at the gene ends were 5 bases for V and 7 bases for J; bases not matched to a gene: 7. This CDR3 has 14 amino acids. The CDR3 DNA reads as TGCGCCAGCAGCACTACTAGCGGGGGAGGTGAGCAGTACTTC. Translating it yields CASSTTSGGGEQYF.

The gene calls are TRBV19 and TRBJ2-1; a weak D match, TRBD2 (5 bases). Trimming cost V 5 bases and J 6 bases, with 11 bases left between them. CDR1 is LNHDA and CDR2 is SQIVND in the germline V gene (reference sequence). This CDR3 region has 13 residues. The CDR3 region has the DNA TGTGCCAGTAGTCCCGGACTTAGCAATGAGCAGTTCTTC. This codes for CASSPGLSNEQFF.

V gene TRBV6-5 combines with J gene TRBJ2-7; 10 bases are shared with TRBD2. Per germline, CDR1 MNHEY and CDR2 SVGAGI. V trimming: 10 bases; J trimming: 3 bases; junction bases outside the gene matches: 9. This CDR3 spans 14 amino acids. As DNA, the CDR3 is TGTGCCACCACCACACTAGCGGGGAACTACGAGCAGTACTTC. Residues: CATTTLAGNYEQYF.

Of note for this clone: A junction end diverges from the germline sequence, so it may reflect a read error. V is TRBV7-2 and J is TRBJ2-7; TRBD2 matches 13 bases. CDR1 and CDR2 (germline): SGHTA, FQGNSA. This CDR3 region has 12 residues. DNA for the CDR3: TGTGCCAGCAGCCCAGGACTAGCGGGAGAGGTCTTC. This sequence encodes CASSPGLAGEVF.

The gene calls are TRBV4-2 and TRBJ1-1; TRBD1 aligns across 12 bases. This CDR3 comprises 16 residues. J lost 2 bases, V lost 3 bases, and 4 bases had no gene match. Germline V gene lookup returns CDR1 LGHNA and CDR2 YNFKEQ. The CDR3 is CASSQGTGGLNTEAFF. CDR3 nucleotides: TGTGCCAGCAGCCAGGGGACAGGGGGCCTAAACACTGAAGCTTTCTTT.

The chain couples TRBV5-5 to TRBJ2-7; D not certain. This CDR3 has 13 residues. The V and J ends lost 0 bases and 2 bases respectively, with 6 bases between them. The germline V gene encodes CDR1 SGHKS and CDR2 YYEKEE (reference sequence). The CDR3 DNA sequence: TGTGCCAGCAGCTTGGACGTTCCCTACGAGCAGTACTTC. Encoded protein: CASSLDVPYEQYF. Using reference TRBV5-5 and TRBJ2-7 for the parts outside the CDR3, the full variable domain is DAGVTQSPTHLIKTRGQQVTLRCSPISGHKSVSWYQQVLGQGPQFIFQYYEKEERGRGNFPDRFSARQFPNYSSELNVNALLLGDSALYLCASSLDVPYEQYFGPGTRLTVT.

CDR3 in DNA: TGTGCCAGCAGTCCCGGGACACCTGGAAACACCATATATTTT. As protein: CASSPGTPGNTIYF. The chain combines TRBV3-1 (or the pseudogene TRBV3-2) with TRBJ1-3, with D possibly being TRBD1 (6 bases). Germline V gene data show CDR1 as LGHDT and CDR2 as YNNKEL (reference sequence). Trimming cost V 6 bases and J 2 bases, with 11 bases left between them. CDR3 length: 14 amino acids.